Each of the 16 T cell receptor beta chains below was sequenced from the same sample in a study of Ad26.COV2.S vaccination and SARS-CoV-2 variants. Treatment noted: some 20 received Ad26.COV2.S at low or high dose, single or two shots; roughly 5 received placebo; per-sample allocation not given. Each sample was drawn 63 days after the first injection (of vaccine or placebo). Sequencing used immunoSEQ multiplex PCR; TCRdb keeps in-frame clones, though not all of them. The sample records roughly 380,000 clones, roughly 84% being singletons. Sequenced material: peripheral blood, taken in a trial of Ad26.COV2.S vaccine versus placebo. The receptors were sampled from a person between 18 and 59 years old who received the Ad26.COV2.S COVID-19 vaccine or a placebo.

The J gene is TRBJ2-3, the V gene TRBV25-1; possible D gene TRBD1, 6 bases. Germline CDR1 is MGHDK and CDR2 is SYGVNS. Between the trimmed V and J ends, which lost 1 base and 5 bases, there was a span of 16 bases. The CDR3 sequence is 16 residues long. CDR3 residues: CASSESGTLSGDTQYF. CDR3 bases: TGTGCCAGCAGTGAATCCGGGACACTCTCCGGAGATACGCAGTATTTT.

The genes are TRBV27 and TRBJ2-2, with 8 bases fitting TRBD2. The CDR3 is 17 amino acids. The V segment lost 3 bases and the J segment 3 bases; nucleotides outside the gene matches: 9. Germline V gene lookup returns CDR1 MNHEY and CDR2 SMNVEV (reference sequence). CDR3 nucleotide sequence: TGTGCCAGCAGTTTTATCAGCGGGAGTCGGGACACCGGGGAGCTGTTTTTT. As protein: CASSFISGSRDTGELFF.

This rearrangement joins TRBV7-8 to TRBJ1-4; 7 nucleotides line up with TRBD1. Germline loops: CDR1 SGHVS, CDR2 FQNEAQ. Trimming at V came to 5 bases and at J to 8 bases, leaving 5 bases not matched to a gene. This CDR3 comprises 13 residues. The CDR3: CASSLIQGEKLFF. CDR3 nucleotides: TGTGCCAGCAGCCTAATACAGGGGGAAAAACTGTTTTTT. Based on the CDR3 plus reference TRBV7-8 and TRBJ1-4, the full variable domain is GAGVSQSPRYKVAKRGQDVALRCDPISGHVSLFWYQQALGQGPEFLTYFQNEAQLDKSGLPSDRFFAERPEGSVSTLKIQRTQQEDSAVYLCASSLIQGEKLFFGSGTQLSVL.

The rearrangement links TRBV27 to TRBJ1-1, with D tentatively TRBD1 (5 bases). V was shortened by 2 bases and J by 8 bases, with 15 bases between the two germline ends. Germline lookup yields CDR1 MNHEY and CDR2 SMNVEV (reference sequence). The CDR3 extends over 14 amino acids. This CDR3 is CASSLIRGQGEAFF. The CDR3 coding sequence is TGTGCCAGCAGTTTAATCCGGGGCCAAGGGGAAGCTTTCTTT.

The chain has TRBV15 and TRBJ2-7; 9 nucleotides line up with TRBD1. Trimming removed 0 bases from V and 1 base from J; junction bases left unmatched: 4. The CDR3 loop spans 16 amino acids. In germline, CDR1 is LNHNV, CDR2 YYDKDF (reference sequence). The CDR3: CATSREGDRASYEQYF. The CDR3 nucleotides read TGTGCCACCAGCAGAGAAGGGGACAGGGCTTCCTACGAGCAGTACTTC.

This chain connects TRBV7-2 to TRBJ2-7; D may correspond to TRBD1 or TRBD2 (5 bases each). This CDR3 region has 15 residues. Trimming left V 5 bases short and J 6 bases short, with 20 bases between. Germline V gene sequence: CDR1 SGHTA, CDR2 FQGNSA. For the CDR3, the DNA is TGTGCCAGCAGCACTAGGGGATCGACATTAAGCGAGCAGTACTTC. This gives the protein CASSTRGSTLSEQYF.

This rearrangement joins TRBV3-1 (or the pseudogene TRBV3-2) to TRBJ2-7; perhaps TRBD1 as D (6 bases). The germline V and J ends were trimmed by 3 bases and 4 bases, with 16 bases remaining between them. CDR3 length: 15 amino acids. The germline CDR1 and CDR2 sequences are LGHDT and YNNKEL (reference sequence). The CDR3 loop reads CASSHTQTGSYEQYF. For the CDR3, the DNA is TGTGCCAGCAGCCATACGCAGACAGGAAGTTACGAGCAGTACTTC.

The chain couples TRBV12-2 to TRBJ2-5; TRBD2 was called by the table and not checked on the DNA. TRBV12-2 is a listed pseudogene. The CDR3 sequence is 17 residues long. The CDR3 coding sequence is TGTGCAAGTCGCTTAGCGGTCAGCGGGAGGCCCCAAGAGACCCAGTACTTC. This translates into CASRLAVSGRPQETQYF.

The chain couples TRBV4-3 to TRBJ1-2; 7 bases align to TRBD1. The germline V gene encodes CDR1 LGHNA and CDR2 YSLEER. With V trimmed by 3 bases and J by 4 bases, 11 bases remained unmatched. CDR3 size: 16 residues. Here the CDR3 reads CASSQDLGQTVYGYTF. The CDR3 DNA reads TGCGCCAGCAGCCAGGACTTGGGACAGACAGTCTATGGCTACACCTTC.

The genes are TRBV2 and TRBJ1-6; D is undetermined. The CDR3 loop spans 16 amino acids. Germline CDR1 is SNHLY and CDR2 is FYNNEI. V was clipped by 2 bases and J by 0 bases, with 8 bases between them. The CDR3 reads CASSERGSSYNSPLHF. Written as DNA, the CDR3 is TGTGCCAGCAGTGAAAGAGGGAGCTCCTATAATTCACCCCTCCACTTT.

Here the CDR3 DNA reads TGTGCCTGGAGTGTAGGTGGGGCAGATACGCAGTATTTT. This sequence encodes CAWSVGGADTQYF. J is TRBJ2-3 and V is TRBV30; D is unclear. The CDR3 is made up of 13 amino acids. Germline CDR1 GTSNPN, CDR2 SVGIG (reference sequence). V lost 0 bases, J lost 4 bases, and 8 bases lay in between.

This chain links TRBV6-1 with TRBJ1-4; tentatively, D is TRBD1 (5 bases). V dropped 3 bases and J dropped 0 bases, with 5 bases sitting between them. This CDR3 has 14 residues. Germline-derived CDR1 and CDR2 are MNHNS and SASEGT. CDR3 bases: TGTGCCAGCAGTGAGGGGGCAACTAATGAAAAACTGTTTTTT. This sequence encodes CASSEGATNEKLFF.

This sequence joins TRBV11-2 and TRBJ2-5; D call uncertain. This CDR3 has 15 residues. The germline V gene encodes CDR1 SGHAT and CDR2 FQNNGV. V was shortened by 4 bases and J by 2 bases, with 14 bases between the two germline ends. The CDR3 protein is CASSSDGLEQETQYF. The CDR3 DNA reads TGTGCCAGCAGCTCCGACGGGTTGGAGCAAGAGACCCAGTACTTC.

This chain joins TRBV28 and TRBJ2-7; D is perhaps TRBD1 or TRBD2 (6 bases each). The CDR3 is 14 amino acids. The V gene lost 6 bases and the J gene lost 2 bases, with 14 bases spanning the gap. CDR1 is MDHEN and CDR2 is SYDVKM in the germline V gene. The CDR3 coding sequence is TGTGCCAGCAGCCCCCCGGGGGCGGCCTACGAGCAGTACTTC. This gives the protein CASSPPGAAYEQYF.

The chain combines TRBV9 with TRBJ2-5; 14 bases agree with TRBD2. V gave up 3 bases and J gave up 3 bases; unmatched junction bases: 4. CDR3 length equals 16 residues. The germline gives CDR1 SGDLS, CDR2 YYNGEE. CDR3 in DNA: TGTGCCAGCAGCGCATCGGGACTAGCGGGAGAAGAGACCCAGTACTTC. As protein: CASSASGLAGEETQYF. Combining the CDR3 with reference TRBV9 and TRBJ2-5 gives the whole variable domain DSGVTQTPKHLITATGQRVTLRCSPRSGDLSVYWYQQSLDQGLQFLIQYYNGEERAKGNILERFSAQQFPDLHSELNLSSLELGDSALYFCASSASGLAGEETQYFGPGTRLLVL.

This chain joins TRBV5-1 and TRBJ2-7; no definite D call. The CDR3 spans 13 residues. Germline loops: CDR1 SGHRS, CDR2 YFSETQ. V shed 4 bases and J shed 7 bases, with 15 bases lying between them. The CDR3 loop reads CASSVDHLGEQYF. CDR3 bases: TGCGCCAGCAGCGTGGACCACCTGGGGGAGCAGTACTTC.